Following are 21 T cell receptor beta chains from one sample sequenced in a study of blood T cell repertoires in COVID-19 (TCRdb year 2020). Library preparation used the immunoSEQ multiplex PCR assay. TCRdb obtained this table from immuneACCESS and retained in-frame rearrangements with V and J assigned. These tables miss some clones; where compared with another copy, unresolved V genes account for less than half of the shortfall, and the remainder is unexplained. This sample comprises over 250,000 clones, around nine tenths of them detected only once. The ten largest clonotypes hold 2.6% of the sample. Sequencing used PBMCs or T cells enriched from blood (not recorded which). Receptors were obtained from a woman aged 18-35 years who had recovered from COVID-19.

This clone was recorded only once. V gene TRBV15 combines with J gene TRBJ2-7; the D gene is possibly TRBD2 (6 bases). V was shortened by 5 bases and J by 0 bases, with 11 bases between the two germline ends. CDR1 LNHNV and CDR2 YYDKDF come from the germline V gene (reference sequence). The CDR3 totals 14 residues. CDR3 coding DNA: TGTGCCACCAGCCCCGCGGGACCCTCCTACGAGCAGTACTTC. It codes for CATSPAGPSYEQYF.

This clone was seen only a few times. The chain employs TRBV7-2 and TRBJ2-7; D possibly corresponds to TRBD2 (5 bases). CDR1 is SGHTA, CDR2 FQGNSA, per germline. CDR3 length: 13 amino acids. The V end lost 8 bases, the J end lost 2 bases, and 13 bases lay between the germline ends. CDR3 in amino acids: CASVLSGTYEQYF. CDR3 sequence (DNA): TGTGCCAGCGTACTGAGCGGAACCTACGAGCAGTACTTC.

The J gene is TRBJ2-7, the V gene TRBV4-2; weak D call: TRBD2 (6 bases). This CDR3 spans 15 amino acids. Germline CDR1 reads LGHNA; CDR2 reads YNFKEQ. Trimming removed 1 base from V and 1 base from J, with 11 bases in between. The CDR3 is CASSQASGSSYEQYF. The CDR3, as DNA: TGTGCCAGCAGCCAAGCCTCCGGGAGTTCCTACGAGCAGTACTTC.

The genes are TRBV19 and TRBJ1-5, with 7 bases fitting TRBD1. Unmatched junction bases numbered 17, after V lost 6 bases and J lost 6 bases. The CDR3 extends over 17 amino acids. Germline lookup yields CDR1 LNHDA and CDR2 SQIVND (reference sequence). The CDR3 here is CASRRTGVPGGGQPQHF. Written as DNA, the CDR3 is TGTGCCAGTAGACGAACAGGGGTTCCCGGGGGGGGTCAGCCCCAGCATTTT.

The J gene is TRBJ1-3, the V gene TRBV7-9; D not certain. The germline gives CDR1 SEHNR, CDR2 FQNEAQ (reference sequence). V lost 1 base and J lost 0, with 10 bases in between. The CDR3 runs 16 residues. The CDR3 spells CASSLGLAVSGNTIYF. As DNA, the CDR3 is TGTGCCAGCAGCTTAGGCTTGGCAGTCTCTGGAAACACCATATATTTT.

V is TRBV19 and J is TRBJ2-7; weak D call: TRBD2 (6 bases). The CDR3 is made up of 14 amino acids. Germline assignment: CDR1 LNHDA and CDR2 SQIVND (reference sequence). V was cut by 1 base and J by 1 base, with 8 bases left in between. The CDR3 protein is CASSIGAGSYEQYF. The CDR3 DNA reads as TGTGCCAGTAGTATAGGGGCGGGGTCCTACGAGCAGTACTTC. Based on the CDR3 plus reference TRBV19 and TRBJ2-7, the full variable domain is DGGITQSPKYLFRKEGQNVTLSCEQNLNHDAMYWYRQDPGQGLRLIYYSQIVNDFQKGDIAEGYSVSREKKESFPLTVTSAQKNPTAFYLCASSIGAGSYEQYFGPGTRLTVT.

This clone was observed a single time. This chain connects TRBV29-1 to TRBJ2-7, with D perhaps TRBD1 (6 bases). The CDR3 is 14 residues long. V was shortened by 6 bases and J by 5 bases, with 20 bases between the two germline ends. Germline-derived CDR1 and CDR2 are SQVTM and ANQGSEA. CDR3 sequence (DNA): TGCAGCGTAGCCTGGGGGCAGGACGCCCACGAGCAGTACTTC. As protein: CSVAWGQDAHEQYF.

This chain uses TRBV4-3 with TRBJ1-6; the D gene is possibly TRBD1 (6 bases). The V and J ends lost 0 bases and 4 bases respectively, with 10 bases between them. The CDR3 runs to 16 residues. CDR1 LGHNA and CDR2 YSLEER come from the germline V gene. Here the CDR3 reads CASSQDRGQYNSPLHF. The DNA for the CDR3 is TGCGCCAGCAGCCAAGACCGAGGACAGTATAATTCACCCCTCCACTTT.

The chain couples TRBV2 to TRBJ1-1, with D unresolved. CDR3 length: 15 residues. The germline gives CDR1 SNHLY, CDR2 FYNNEI. V shed 3 bases and J shed 0 bases, with 11 bases lying between them. CDR3 amino acids: CASSDGGRLNTEAFF. CDR3 coding DNA: TGTGCCAGCAGTGACGGCGGTAGATTGAACACTGAAGCTTTCTTT.

The genes are TRBV28 and TRBJ2-7; D might be TRBD2 (5 bases). CDR3 length: 13 residues. Trimming took off 5 bases at V and 4 bases at J, with 12 bases between the two ends. CDR1 is MDHEN and CDR2 is SYDVKM in the germline V gene. The CDR3 is CASSPSDLYEQYF. CDR3 coding DNA: TGTGCCAGCAGTCCCTCGGACTTGTACGAGCAGTACTTC. The entire variable domain, with the rest obtained from reference TRBV28 and TRBJ2-7, is as follows: DVKVTQSSRYLVKRTGEKVFLECVQDMDHENMFWYRQDPGLGLRLIYFSYDVKMKEKGDIPEGYSVSREKKERFSLILESASTNQTSMYLCASSPSDLYEQYFGPGTRLTVT.

This chain joins TRBV29-1 and TRBJ2-5, with a tentative D call TRBD1 (5 bases). Germline CDR1 SQVTM, CDR2 ANQGSEA. The CDR3 consists of 11 residues. V lost 4 bases to trimming and J lost 7 bases, with 10 bases between them. CDR3 in amino acids: CSVGREGTQYF. DNA of the CDR3: TGCAGCGTTGGCAGGGAAGGGACCCAGTACTTC.

The rearrangement links TRBV27 to TRBJ1-1, with 7 bases identical to TRBD1. This CDR3 spans 14 amino acids. CDR1 is MNHEY and CDR2 is SMNVEV in the germline V gene (reference sequence). V shed 5 bases, J shed 5 bases, and the junction held 8 bases outside the gene matches. The chain's CDR3 is CASSKKARGTEAFF. The CDR3 nucleotides read TGTGCCAGCAGTAAAAAGGCCAGGGGGACTGAAGCTTTCTTT.

This clone was seen a handful of times. The chain joins TRBV27 to TRBJ1-2, with TRBD1 as a possible D gene (5 bases). CDR1 and CDR2 from the germline V gene are MNHEY and SMNVEV (reference sequence). V lost 5 bases to trimming and J lost 7 bases, with 17 bases between them. This CDR3 is built from 14 residues. The CDR3 sequence: CASSGRGVWSGYTF. In DNA, the CDR3 is TGTGCCAGCAGTGGGAGGGGCGTCTGGAGTGGCTACACCTTC.

The V and J genes are TRBV3-1 (or the pseudogene TRBV3-2) and TRBJ1-2, with 8 bases that match TRBD1. With 10 bases clipped from V and 3 bases from J, the junction kept 16 bases outside the gene matches. There are 16 residues in the CDR3. Germline assignment: CDR1 LGHDT and CDR2 YNNKEL (reference sequence). CDR3 protein: CATRTSRQGRHYGYTF. The CDR3, as DNA: TGTGCCACCCGCACCTCTCGACAGGGGCGTCACTATGGCTACACCTTC.

The chain links TRBV18 to TRBJ2-6; D not certain. This CDR3 spans 14 amino acids. Germline lookup yields CDR1 KGHSH and CDR2 LQKENI. Trimming pared 3 bases from V and 0 bases from J, leaving 3 bases between. The CDR3 protein is CASSPASGANVLTF. The CDR3 region has the DNA TGTGCCAGCTCACCGGCCTCTGGGGCCAACGTCCTGACTTTC.

The rearrangement links TRBV5-1 to TRBJ2-5; TRBD2 matches at 9 bases. CDR1 and CDR2 (germline): SGHRS, YFSETQ. J lost 2 bases, V lost 2 bases, and 4 bases had no gene match. The CDR3 is 15 amino acids. CDR3 amino acids: CASSLRTSVQETQYF. The CDR3 region has the DNA TGCGCCAGCAGCTTAAGGACTAGCGTTCAAGAGACCCAGTACTTC.

This chain connects TRBV11-3 to TRBJ1-2, with D possibly being TRBD1 (5 bases). The length of the CDR3 is 14 residues. Germline CDR1 is SGHNT and CDR2 is YENEEA. Trimming pared 5 bases from V and 12 bases from J, leaving 22 bases between. The DNA of the CDR3 is TGTGCCAGCAGCCCTAGGGGTCCACAGGATATGCACACCTTC. This translates into CASSPRGPQDMHTF.

The V gene is TRBV5-1, the J gene TRBJ1-1; perhaps TRBD1 as D (6 bases). Trimming removed 0 bases from V and 1 base from J, with 13 bases in between. CDR3 size: 16 residues. The germline V gene encodes CDR1 SGHRS and CDR2 YFSETQ. CDR3 sequence: CASSLAVSGANTEAFF. The CDR3 DNA is TGCGCCAGCAGCTTGGCCGTTTCAGGGGCGAACACTGAAGCTTTCTTT.

This clone was detected only once. CDR3 region: CASSLGAASGNTETQYF. The CDR3 nucleotides are TGTGCCAGCAGCCTGGGCGCGGCTAGCGGTAATACGGAGACCCAGTACTTC. This chain uses TRBV7-8 with TRBJ2-5; 7 bases align to TRBD2. This CDR3 is built from 17 residues. The germline gives CDR1 SGHVS, CDR2 FQNEAQ. J lost 5 bases, V lost 5 bases, and 17 bases had no gene match.

The chain uses TRBV5-1 and TRBJ1-1; unclear D gene. Germline V CDR1 and CDR2: SGHRS, YFSETQ. The CDR3 runs to 14 residues. The V gene lost 4 bases and the J gene lost 1 base, with 11 bases spanning the gap. The CDR3 loop is CASSIGRENTEAFF. The CDR3 nucleotides are TGCGCCAGCAGCATAGGACGGGAGAACACTGAAGCTTTCTTT.

The chain employs TRBV5-6 and TRBJ1-1; D not resolved. CDR3 length: 14 residues. The V and J ends lost 0 bases and 0 bases respectively, with 6 bases between them. Germline V gives CDR1 SGHDT, CDR2 YYEEEE. The CDR3, as DNA: TGTGCCAGCAGCTTGGAACAGCTGAACACTGAAGCTTTCTTT. Encoded protein: CASSLEQLNTEAFF.